This T cell receptor beta chain was captured by sequencing in a study of blood T cell repertoires in COVID-19. As for the study in general: The United States, Italy and Spain supplied acute and convalescent COVID-19 samples. The cDNA or gDNA used as material had been derived from T cells, B-cell-depleted T cells, or PBMCs.

As processed by the authors: How many nucleated cells were present was estimated from reference gene primer amplification. Using immunoSEQ multiplex PCR, the repertoire was profiled, and TCRdb retains in-frame clones only, with some absent. V, J and clone size reflect that table, while D and trimming were determined from the DNA. The table shows roughly 100,000 clones, with roughly nine tenths occurring only once. CDR1 and CDR2 from the germline V gene are LNHDA and SQIVND (reference sequence). V lost 3 bases and J lost 1, with 7 bases in between. CDR3 length equals 14 residues. V and J are TRBV19 and TRBJ1-3; D is unresolved. The receptor's source is a human donor with active COVID-19. The donor label of this sample is uncertain. The sequenced sample was peripheral blood. The CDR3 DNA reads as TGTGCCAGTAGTATTACGGGATCTGGAAACACCATATATTTT. It specifies CASSITGSGNTIYF.